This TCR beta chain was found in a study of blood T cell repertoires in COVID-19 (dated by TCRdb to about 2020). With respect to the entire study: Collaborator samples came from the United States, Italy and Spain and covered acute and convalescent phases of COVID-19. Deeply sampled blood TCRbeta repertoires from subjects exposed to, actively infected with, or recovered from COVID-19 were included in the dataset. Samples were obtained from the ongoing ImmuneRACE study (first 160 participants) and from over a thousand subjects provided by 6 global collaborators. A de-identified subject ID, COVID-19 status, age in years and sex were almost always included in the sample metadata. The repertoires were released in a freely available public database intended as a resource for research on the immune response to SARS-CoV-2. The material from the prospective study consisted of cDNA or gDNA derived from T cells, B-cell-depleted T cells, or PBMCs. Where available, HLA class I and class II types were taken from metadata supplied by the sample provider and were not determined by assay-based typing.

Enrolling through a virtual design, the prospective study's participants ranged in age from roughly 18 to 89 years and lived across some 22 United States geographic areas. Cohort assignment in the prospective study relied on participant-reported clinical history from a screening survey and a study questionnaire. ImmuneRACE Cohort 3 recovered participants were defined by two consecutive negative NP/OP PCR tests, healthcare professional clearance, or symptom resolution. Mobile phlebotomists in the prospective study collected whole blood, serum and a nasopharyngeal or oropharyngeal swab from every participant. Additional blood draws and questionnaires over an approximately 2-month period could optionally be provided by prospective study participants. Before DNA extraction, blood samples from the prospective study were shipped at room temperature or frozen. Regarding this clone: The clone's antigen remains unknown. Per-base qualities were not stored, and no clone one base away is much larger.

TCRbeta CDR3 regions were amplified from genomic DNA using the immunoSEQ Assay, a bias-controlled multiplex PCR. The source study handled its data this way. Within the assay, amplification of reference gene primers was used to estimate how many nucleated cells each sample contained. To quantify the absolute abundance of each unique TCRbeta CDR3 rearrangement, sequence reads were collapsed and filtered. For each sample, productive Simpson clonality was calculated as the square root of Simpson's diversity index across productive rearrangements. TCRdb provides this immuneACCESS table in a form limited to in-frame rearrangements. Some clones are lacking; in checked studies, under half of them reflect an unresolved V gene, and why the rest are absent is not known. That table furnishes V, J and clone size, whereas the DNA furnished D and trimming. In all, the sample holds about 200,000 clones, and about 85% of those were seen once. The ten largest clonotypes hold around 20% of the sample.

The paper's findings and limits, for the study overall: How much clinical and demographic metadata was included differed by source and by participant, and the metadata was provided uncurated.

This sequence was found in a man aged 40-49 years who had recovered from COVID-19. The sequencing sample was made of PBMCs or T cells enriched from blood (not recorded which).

CDR3 sequence: CASSVEGADGNTIYF. The nucleotide sequence reads as follows: TGTGCCAGCAGCGTAGAAGGGGCAGACGGAAACACCATATATTTT. The rearranged segments are TRBV9 and TRBJ1-3, with a tentative D gene TRBD1 over 5 matching bases. V and J lose 0 bases and 4 bases, and a span of 11 bases separates them. Inclusive of the bounding cysteine and phenylalanine, the CDR3 is 15 residues long. Just the 45-base CDR3 DNA is kept, in frame starting at base 1. In the germline V gene, CDR1 corresponds to SGDLS and CDR2 to YYNGEE. Extended through the reference TRBV9 and TRBJ1-3 proteins, this CDR3 yields the full variable domain: DSGVTQTPKHLITATGQRVTLRCSPRSGDLSVYWYQQSLDQGLQFLIQYYNGEERAKGNILERFSAQQFPDLHSELNLSSLELGDSALYFCASSVEGADGNTIYFGEGSWLTVV.